This T cell receptor beta chain was documented in a study of shared clonotypes between healthy human individuals. Overall study results and limits: Generation probabilities were higher for clonotypes shared across all four sorted-subset donors than for unshared ones.

Remarks on this clone: The antigen is unknown.

The CDR3 extends over 14 amino acids. Looked up from germline, CDR1 is MNHNY and CDR2 is SVGAGI (reference sequence). V gave up 3 bases and J gave up 4 bases, with 10 bases separating them. Sorted-subset replicate PCRs used about 200 ng of genomic DNA. This amount corresponded to approximately 30,000 T cell genomes. Clones were read by immunoSEQ multiplex PCR, and TCRdb kept only the in-frame ones, dropping some. Of over 2 million clones in the sample, about 95% are singletons; the top ten hold 0.85% to 1.3%. CD45RO-negative CD8 cells positively selected for CCR7 made up the naive population, which excluded terminally differentiated effector memory CD45RA+ cells.

The chain employs TRBV6-6 and TRBJ1-5; TRBD1 might be the D (5 bases). The sequencing sample was made of naive CD8+ T cells sorted from blood. The receptor was isolated from a man aged 18 to 29 in good health. The CDR3: CASSYGGPNQPQHF. The CDR3 nucleotides are TGTGCCAGCAGTTATGGGGGTCCTAATCAGCCCCAGCATTTT.